These 4 T cell receptor beta chains originate from one sample sequenced in a study of breast tumors, draining lymph nodes, adjacent tissues (dated by TCRdb to 2016 to 2017). Lymph node samples came from the axillary draining lymph nodes of breast cancer patients. Libraries came from multiplex PCR. Sequencing was carried out with an Illumina HiSeq 2000. TCRdb passed the public sequencing reads through fastp at Q25 and MiXCR, retaining productive beta sequences. Duplicate CDR3 protein sequences are folded into a single record with the most common DNA and genes. In all, the sample holds under 350,000 distinct CDR3 sequences, and about 33% of those were seen once. The ten largest clones take up around 1% of the sample. The sequencing sample was made of axillary lymph node tissue. These receptors all stem from a female donor with breast cancer. Some clones in this sample may be carry-over from other donors' samples.

On this clonotype: This clone may be a read error of a much larger clone one base away. This chain uses TRBV9 with TRBJ2-1; 7 bases are a match to TRBD1. The CDR3 covers 16 residues. Germline CDR1 is SGDLS and CDR2 is YYNGEE. The CDR3 region has the DNA TGTGCCAGCAGCTCTCGGACAGGCCTCTCCTGCAATGAGCAGTTCTTC. Translation gives CASSSRTGLSCNEQFF.

This chain joins TRBV10-2 and TRBJ2-1, with no clear D. The V and J ends lost 2 bases and 0 bases respectively, with 2 bases between them. CDR1 and CDR2 from the germline V gene are WSHSY and SAAADI. The CDR3 is 13 amino acids. In DNA, the CDR3 is TGCGCCAGCAGTGAGCGCTCCTACAATGAGCAGTTCTTC. Translating it yields CASSERSYNEQFF.

In its sample, this clonotype was seen many times. The rearrangement joins TRBV6-6 to TRBJ2-7; D uncertain. Germline V gene lookup returns CDR1 MNHNY and CDR2 SVGAGI (reference sequence). This CDR3 is 12 amino acids long. The V gene lost 4 bases and the J gene lost 6 bases, with 10 bases spanning the gap. As DNA, the CDR3 is TGTGCCAGCAGTTTACCGCTAACCGAGCAGTACTTC. The encoded protein is CASSLPLTEQYF.

Ten or more counts support this clonotype. The genes are TRBV30 and TRBJ2-7, with D possibly matching TRBD2 (5 bases). V was trimmed by 2 bases and J by 0 bases, leaving 8 bases between them. CDR1 and CDR2 (germline): GTSNPN, SVGIG (reference sequence). There are 13 residues in the CDR3. This CDR3 reads CAWSKRRSYEQYF. CDR3 in DNA: TGTGCCTGGAGTAAGCGGCGCTCCTACGAGCAGTACTTC.